This T cell receptor beta chain stems from a study of cytomegalovirus exposure and HLA in healthy donors. This clone was observed once. Its target is unknown. Study-wide results and limits: A highly shared variant cluster was judged a likely technical artifact. Analyses of presence and absence presupposed an approximately uniform sequencing depth across donors. The study reported that TCR beta sequences accurately predicted HLA-A and HLA-B alleles in most subjects.

In the PCR, 60 Vbeta and 13 Jbeta primers were used. Clones were sequenced by immunoSEQ multiplex PCR, and TCRdb holds only the in-frame ones, with some missing. The table has about 190,000 clones, just under 75% seen once. Germline lookup yields CDR1 LNHDA and CDR2 SQIVND (reference sequence). CDR3 length: 15 amino acids. The sequenced material came from PBMCs. The genes are TRBV19 and TRBJ2-5; 9 positions agree with TRBD2. The J call may be mistaken, given a closer DNA end match to TRBJ2-7. The TCR originated in a woman between 25 and 40 years old in good health and CMV-seropositive. CDR3 DNA: TGTGCCAGTAGTAGGAGGACTAGCGTAGCCTACGAGCAGTACTTC. This gives the protein CASSRRTSVAYEQYF.